The following is a T cell receptor beta chain sequence with its context. The data stem from a study of shared clonotypes between healthy human individuals. The CDR3 is made up of 16 amino acids. With V trimmed by 4 bases and J by 3 bases, 7 bases remained unmatched. The germline V gene has CDR1 SGHRS and CDR2 YFSETQ. Generated by immunoSEQ multiplex PCR, the TCRdb table keeps only in-frame clones and is missing some. The data contain about 2.3 million clones, over 85% of them singletons. This chain connects TRBV5-1 to TRBJ2-3; TRBD2 aligns across 11 bases. The sample comprised naive CD4+ T cells from PBMCs. This sample's subset: CD45RA+ positively selected. The source of this sequence is a man between 18 and 35 years old in good health. Some clones in this sample may be carry-over from other donors' samples. The chain's CDR3 is CASSDLLAGVTDTQYF. CDR3 DNA sequence: TGCGCCAGCAGCGACCTACTAGCGGGAGTTACAGATACGCAGTATTTT.